The sequence of this T cell receptor beta chain was determined in a study of blood T cell repertoires in COVID-19 (dated by TCRdb to about 2020). With respect to the entire study: Samples from collaborators originated in the United States, Italy and Spain and spanned both the acute and convalescent phases of COVID-19. The material from the prospective study consisted of cDNA or gDNA derived from T cells, B-cell-depleted T cells, or PBMCs. Deeply sampled blood TCRbeta repertoires from subjects exposed to, actively infected with, or recovered from COVID-19 were included in the dataset. The repertoires were made available in a free public database intended to serve as a resource for research on the immune response to SARS-CoV-2. The samples were drawn from the first 160 participants of the ongoing ImmuneRACE study and from 1,254 subjects provided by 6 global collaborators. The sample metadata nearly always contained a de-identified subject ID, COVID-19 status, age in years and sex. HLA class I and class II types, where available, came from metadata supplied by the sample provider rather than from assay-based typing.

Regarding this clone: It has no known antigen specificity. No quality values exist for individual bases; no much larger clone is one base distant.

TCRbeta CDR3 regions were amplified from genomic DNA by means of the immunoSEQ Assay, a bias-controlled multiplex PCR. Processing in the source paper ran as follows. Within the assay, amplification of reference gene primers was used to estimate how many nucleated cells each sample contained. To quantify the absolute abundance of each unique TCRbeta CDR3 rearrangement, sequence reads were collapsed and filtered. For each sample, productive Simpson clonality was calculated by taking the square root of Simpson's diversity index across productive rearrangements. TCRdb mirrors the immuneACCESS table, restricted to in-frame sequences. Some clones are absent from its copies; in checked studies, under half trace to an unresolved V gene, and the reason for the others is unknown. The V and J calls and clone size are taken from that table; D and trimming were inferred from the DNA. For this sample there are about 250,000 clones; 80% to 90% appear just once. The ten largest clones represent about 1.3% of the sample.

Summary of the overall study and its limitations: How much clinical and demographic metadata was included differed by source and by participant, and the metadata was provided uncurated.

Collaborating institutions collected whole blood in K2EDTA tubes following their own protocols. For TCRbeta analysis, collaborators shipped samples in one of three forms: frozen whole blood, isolated PBMCs, or DNA extracted from either of those sample types. CDR1 LGHDT and CDR2 YNNKEL were looked up in the germline V gene (reference sequence). From the cysteine up to the phenylalanine, the CDR3 has a length of 17 residues. Only CDR3 DNA remains: 51 bases, in frame from the first base. From V the trimming removes 6 bases and from J it removes 0 bases, while the gene matches leave 3 bases of the junction unaccounted for.

The V and J genes are TRBV3-1 (or the pseudogene TRBV3-2) and TRBJ2-6, and 12 junctional nucleotides match TRBD1. Sequenced sample: peripheral blood. This clonotype was sampled from a man older than 75 with acute or convalescent COVID-19. The DNA reads as follows: TGTGCCAGCAGTCTGGGACAGGGGGCCTCTGGGGCCAACGTCCTGACTTTC. Its translation is CASSLGQGASGANVLTF.